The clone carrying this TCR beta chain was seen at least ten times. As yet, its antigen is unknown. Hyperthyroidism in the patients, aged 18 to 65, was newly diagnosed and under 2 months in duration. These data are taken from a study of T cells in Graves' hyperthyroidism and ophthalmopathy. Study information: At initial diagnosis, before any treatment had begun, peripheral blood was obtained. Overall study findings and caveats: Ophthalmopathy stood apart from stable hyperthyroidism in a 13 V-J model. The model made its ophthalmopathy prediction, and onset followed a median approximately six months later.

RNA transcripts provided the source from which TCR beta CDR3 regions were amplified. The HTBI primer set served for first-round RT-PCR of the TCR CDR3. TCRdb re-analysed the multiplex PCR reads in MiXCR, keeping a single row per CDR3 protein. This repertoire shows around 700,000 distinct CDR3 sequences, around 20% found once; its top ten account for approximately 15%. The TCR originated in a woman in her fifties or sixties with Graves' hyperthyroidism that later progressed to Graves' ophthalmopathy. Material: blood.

This chain's CDR3 is CASSLVRGTEQFF. CDR3 DNA: TGTGCCAGCAGCCTAGTCAGGGGGACTGAGCAGTTCTTC. This sequence joins TRBV11-2 and TRBJ2-1; TRBD1 matches at 7 bases. The V gene end was trimmed by 5 bases and the J gene end by 9 bases; junction bases not matched to a gene: 7. CDR3 size: 13 residues. CDR1 is SGHAT and CDR2 is FQNNGV in the germline V gene. Supplemented by reference TRBV11-2 and TRBJ2-1, the full variable domain reads EAGVAQSPRYKIIEKRQSVAFWCNPISGHATLYWYQQILGQGPKLLIQFQNNGVVDDSQLPKDRFSAERLKGVDSTLKIQPAKLEDSAVYLCASSLVRGTEQFFGPGTRLTVL.